These 6 T cell receptor beta chains share one sample of origin, sequenced in a study of blood T cell repertoires in COVID-19. Profiling relied on immunoSEQ multiplex PCR, and the TCRdb table lists in-frame clones only, not all of them. The sample has hundreds of thousands of clones; about 90% are singletons. The sample comprised peripheral blood. Receptor source: a woman aged 18 to 35 who had recovered from COVID-19.

The rearrangement uses TRBV7-2 and TRBJ1-3; 8 positions match TRBD1. Germline loops: CDR1 SGHTA, CDR2 FQGNSA. The CDR3 has 16 residues. Germline trimming cut 2 bases from V and 2 bases from J; bases unmatched to any gene: 5. The CDR3 reads CASSLTTGVAGNTIYF. The CDR3 DNA is TGTGCCAGCAGCTTAACGACAGGGGTTGCTGGAAACACCATATATTTT. Drawing the rest from reference TRBV7-2 and TRBJ1-3, the complete variable domain is GAGVSQSPSNKVTEKGKDVELRCDPISGHTALYWYRQSLGQGLEFLIYFQGNSAPDKSGLPSDRFSAERTGGSVSTLTIQRTQQEDSAVYLCASSLTTGVAGNTIYFGEGSWLTVV.

V is TRBV9 and J is TRBJ2-3; TRBD2 agrees at 12 bases. Per the germline V gene, CDR1 is SGDLS and CDR2 is YYNGEE. V lost 2 bases and J lost 10; bases outside the gene matches: 5. The CDR3 is 14 amino acids. The CDR3 coding sequence is TGTGCCAGCAGCGTTGGACTAGCGGGGAGCTCGCAGTATTTT. Translating it yields CASSVGLAGSSQYF.

The genes are TRBV19 and TRBJ1-4; 9 bases are a match to TRBD1. Germline assignment: CDR1 LNHDA and CDR2 SQIVND (reference sequence). After removal of 2 bases from V and 0 bases from J, the junction contained 7 bases not matched to a gene. CDR3 length: 18 residues. CDR3 loop: CASSIRGTGQATNEKLFF. The CDR3 DNA reads TGTGCCAGTAGTATAAGAGGGACAGGGCAAGCAACTAATGAAAAACTGTTTTTT.

This chain connects TRBV5-8 to TRBJ2-7; no definite D call. Germline V gene data show CDR1 as SGHTS and CDR2 as YDEGEE. The CDR3 is made up of 14 amino acids. V gave up 2 bases and J gave up 3 bases, with 12 bases separating them. CDR3: CASSFGRVVYEQYV. CDR3 sequence (DNA): TGTGCCAGCAGCTTCGGTCGGGTAGTCTACGAGCAGTACGTC.

The chain couples TRBV7-2 to TRBJ2-1; TRBD1 aligns across 9 bases. The germline V gene encodes CDR1 SGHTA and CDR2 FQGNSA. The CDR3 consists of 16 residues. The V and J ends lost 1 base and 6 bases, in that order; junction bases with no gene match: 7. Written as DNA, the CDR3 is TGTGCCAGCAGCTTAGTACATGGACAGGGGTTCAATGAGCAGTTCTTC. It codes for CASSLVHGQGFNEQFF.

The CDR3 region has the DNA TGTGCCAGCAGCCCCTCAGGTGAGGGTCGACAGCCCCAGCATTTT. It is translated as CASSPSGEGRQPQHF. V is TRBV5-5 and J is TRBJ1-5; D not certain. The CDR3 length is 15 residues. Trimming cost V 4 bases and J 7 bases, with 18 bases left between them. CDR1 is SGHKS, CDR2 YYEKEE, per germline (reference sequence).